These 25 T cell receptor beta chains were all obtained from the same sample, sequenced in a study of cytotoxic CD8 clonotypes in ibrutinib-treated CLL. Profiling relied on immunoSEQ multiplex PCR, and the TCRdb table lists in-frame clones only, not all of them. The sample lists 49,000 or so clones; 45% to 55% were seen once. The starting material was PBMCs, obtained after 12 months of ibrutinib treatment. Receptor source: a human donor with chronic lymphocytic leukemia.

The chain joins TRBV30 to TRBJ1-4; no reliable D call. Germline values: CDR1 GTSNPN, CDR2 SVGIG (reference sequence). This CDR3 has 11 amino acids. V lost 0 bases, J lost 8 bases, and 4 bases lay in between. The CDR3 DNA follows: TGTGCCTGGAGTGTAACAGAAAAACTGTTTTTT. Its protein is CAWSVTEKLFF.

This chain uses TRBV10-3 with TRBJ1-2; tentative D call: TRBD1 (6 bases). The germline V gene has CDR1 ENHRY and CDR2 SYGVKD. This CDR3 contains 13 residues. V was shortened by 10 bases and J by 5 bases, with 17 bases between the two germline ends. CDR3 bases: TGTGCCACGAGACCAGGGGTGCCGTATGGCTACACCTTC. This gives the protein CATRPGVPYGYTF.

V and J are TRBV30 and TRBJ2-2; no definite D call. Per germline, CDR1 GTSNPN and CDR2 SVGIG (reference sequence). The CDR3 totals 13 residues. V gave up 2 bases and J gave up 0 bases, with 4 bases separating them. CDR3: CAWSSTNTGELFF. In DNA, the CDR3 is TGTGCCTGGAGTTCGACGAACACCGGGGAGCTGTTTTTT.

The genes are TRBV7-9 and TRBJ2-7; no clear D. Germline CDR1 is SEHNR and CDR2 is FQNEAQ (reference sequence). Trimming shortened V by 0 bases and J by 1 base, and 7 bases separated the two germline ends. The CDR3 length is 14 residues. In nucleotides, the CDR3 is TGTGCCAGCAGCTTAGCGATTGGTTCCTACGAGCAGTACTTC. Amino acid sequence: CASSLAIGSYEQYF.

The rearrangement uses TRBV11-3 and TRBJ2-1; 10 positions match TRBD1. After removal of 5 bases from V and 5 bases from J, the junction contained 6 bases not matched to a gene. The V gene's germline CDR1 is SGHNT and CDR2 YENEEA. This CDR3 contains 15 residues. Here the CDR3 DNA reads TGTGCCAGCAGCCGACAGGGGGCGATCCACAATGAGCAGTTCTTC. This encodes CASSRQGAIHNEQFF.

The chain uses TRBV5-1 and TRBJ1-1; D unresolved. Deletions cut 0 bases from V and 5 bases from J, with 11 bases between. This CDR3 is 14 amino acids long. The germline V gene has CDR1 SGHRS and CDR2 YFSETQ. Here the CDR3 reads CASSLGHLETEAFF. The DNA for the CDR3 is TGCGCCAGCAGCTTGGGTCATCTGGAGACTGAAGCTTTCTTT.

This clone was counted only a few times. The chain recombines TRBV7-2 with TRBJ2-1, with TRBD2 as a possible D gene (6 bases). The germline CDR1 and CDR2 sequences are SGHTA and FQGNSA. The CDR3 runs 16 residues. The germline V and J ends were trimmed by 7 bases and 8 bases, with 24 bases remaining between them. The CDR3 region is CASTTAESSGWDEQFF. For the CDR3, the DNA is TGTGCCAGCACAACTGCAGAATCGAGCGGGTGGGATGAGCAGTTCTTC.

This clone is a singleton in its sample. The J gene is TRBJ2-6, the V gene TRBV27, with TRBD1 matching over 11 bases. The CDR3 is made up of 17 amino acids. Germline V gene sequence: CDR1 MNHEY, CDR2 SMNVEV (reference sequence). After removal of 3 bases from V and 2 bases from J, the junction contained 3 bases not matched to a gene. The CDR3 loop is CASSFRTGGAGANVLTF. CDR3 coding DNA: TGTGCCAGCAGTTTCCGGACAGGGGGCGCTGGGGCCAACGTCCTGACTTTC.

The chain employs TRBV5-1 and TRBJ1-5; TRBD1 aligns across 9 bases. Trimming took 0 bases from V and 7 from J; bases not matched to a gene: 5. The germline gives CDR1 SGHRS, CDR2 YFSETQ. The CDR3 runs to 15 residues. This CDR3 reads CASSLEGQGSQPQHF. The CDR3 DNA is TGCGCCAGCAGCTTGGAGGGACAGGGTTCACAGCCCCAGCATTTT.

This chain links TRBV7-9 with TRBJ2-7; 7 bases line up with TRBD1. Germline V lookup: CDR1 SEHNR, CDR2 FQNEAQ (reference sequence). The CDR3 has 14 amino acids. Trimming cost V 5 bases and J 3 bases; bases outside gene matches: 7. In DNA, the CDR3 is TGTGCCAGCAGCGAACAGGGGAGAGTCTACGAGCAGTACTTC. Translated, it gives CASSEQGRVYEQYF.

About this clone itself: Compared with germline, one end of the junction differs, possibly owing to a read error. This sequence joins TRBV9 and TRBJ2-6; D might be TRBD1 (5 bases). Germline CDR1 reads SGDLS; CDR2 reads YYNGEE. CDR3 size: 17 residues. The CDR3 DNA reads TGTGCCAGCGGGGCCAGGTATCAAACAAAGTCGGGCCAACGTCCTGATTTC. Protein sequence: CASGARYQTKSGQRPDF.

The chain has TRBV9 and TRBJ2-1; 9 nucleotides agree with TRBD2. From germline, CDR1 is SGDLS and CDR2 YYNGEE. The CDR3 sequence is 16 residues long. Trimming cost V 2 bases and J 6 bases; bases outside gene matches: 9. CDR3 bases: TGTGCCAGCAGCGTTAATCCAGGGACTAGCCCCAATGAGCAGTTCTTC. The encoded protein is CASSVNPGTSPNEQFF. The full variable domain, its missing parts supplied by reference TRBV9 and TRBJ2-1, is DSGVTQTPKHLITATGQRVTLRCSPRSGDLSVYWYQQSLDQGLQFLIQYYNGEERAKGNILERFSAQQFPDLHSELNLSSLELGDSALYFCASSVNPGTSPNEQFFGPGTRLTVL.

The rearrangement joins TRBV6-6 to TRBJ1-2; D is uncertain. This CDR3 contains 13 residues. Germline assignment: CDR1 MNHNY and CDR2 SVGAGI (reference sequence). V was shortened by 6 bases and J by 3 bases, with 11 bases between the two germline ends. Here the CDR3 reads CASSPSGDYGYTF. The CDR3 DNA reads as TGTGCCAGCAGCCCATCAGGAGACTATGGCTACACCTTC.

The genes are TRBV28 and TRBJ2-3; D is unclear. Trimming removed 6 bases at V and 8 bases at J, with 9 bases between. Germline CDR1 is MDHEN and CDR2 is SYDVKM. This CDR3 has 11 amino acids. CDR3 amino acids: CASRSLSTQYF. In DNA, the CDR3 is TGTGCCAGCAGGAGTCTGAGTACGCAGTATTTT.

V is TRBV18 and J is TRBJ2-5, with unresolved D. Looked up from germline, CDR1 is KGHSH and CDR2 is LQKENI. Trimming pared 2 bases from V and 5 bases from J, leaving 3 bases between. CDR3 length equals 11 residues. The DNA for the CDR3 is TGTGCCAGCTCACCATTGGAGACCCAGTACTTC. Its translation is CASSPLETQYF.

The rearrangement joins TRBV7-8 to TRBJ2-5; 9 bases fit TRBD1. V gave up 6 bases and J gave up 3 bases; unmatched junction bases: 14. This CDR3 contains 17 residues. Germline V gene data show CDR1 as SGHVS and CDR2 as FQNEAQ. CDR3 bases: TGTGCCAGCAGGTCATCACAGGGGGCGCGTATGGAAGAGACCCAGTACTTC. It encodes CASRSSQGARMEETQYF.

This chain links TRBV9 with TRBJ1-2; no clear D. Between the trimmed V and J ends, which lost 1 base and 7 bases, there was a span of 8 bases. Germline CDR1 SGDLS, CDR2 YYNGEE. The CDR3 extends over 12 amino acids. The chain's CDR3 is CASSVTSFGYTF. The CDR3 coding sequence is TGTGCCAGCAGCGTAACCTCCTTTGGCTACACCTTC.

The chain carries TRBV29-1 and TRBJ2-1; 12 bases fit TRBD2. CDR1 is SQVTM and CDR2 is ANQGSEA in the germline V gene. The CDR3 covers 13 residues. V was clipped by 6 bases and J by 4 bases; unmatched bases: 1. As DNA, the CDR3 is TGCAGCGTCGGACTAGCGGGATACAATGAGCAGTTCTTC. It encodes CSVGLAGYNEQFF.

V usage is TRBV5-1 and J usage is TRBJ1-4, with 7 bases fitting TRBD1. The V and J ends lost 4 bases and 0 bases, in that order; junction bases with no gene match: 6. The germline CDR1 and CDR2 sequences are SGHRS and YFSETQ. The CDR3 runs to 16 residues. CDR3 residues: CASSTGTVATNEKLFF. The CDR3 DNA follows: TGCGCCAGCAGCACCGGGACAGTTGCAACTAATGAAAAACTGTTTTTT.

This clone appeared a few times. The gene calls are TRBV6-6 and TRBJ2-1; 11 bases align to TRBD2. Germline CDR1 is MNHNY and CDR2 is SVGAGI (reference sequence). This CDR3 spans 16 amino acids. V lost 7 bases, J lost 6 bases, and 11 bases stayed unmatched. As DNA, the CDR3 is TGTGCCAGCATTCTGATTAGCGGGAGGGCCCTCAATGAGCAGTTCTTC. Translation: CASILISGRALNEQFF.

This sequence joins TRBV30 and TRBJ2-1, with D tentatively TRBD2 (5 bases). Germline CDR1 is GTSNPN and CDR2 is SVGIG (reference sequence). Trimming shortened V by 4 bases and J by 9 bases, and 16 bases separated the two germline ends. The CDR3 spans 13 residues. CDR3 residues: CAWNLKGAGEQFF. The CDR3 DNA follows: TGTGCCTGGAATCTAAAAGGCGCGGGTGAGCAGTTCTTC.

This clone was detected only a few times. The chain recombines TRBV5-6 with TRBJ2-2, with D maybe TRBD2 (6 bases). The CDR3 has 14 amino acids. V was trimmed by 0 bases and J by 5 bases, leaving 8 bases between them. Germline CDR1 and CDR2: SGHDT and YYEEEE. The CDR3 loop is CASSLVGGTGELFF. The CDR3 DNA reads TGTGCCAGCAGCTTGGTCGGGGGAACCGGGGAGCTGTTTTTT.

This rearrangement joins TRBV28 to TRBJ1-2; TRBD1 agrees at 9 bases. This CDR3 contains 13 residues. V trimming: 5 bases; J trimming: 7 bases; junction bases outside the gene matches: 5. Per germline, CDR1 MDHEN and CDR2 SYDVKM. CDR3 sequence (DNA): TGTGCCAGCAGTCTACAGGGGGCGCGTGGCTACACCTTC. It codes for CASSLQGARGYTF.

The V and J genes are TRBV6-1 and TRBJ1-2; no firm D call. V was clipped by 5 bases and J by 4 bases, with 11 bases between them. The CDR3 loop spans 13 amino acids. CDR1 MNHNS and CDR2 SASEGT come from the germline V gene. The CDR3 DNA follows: TGTGCCAGCAGTCAAGACGGATCCTATGGCTACACCTTC. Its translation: CASSQDGSYGYTF.

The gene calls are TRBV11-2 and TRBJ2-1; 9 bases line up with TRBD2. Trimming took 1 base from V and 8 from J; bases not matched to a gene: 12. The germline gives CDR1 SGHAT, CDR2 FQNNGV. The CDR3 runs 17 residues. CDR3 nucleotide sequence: TGTGCCAGCAGCTTAGTCGGAGGTTATAGCGGGAGCTATGAGCAGTTCTTC. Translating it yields CASSLVGGYSGSYEQFF.